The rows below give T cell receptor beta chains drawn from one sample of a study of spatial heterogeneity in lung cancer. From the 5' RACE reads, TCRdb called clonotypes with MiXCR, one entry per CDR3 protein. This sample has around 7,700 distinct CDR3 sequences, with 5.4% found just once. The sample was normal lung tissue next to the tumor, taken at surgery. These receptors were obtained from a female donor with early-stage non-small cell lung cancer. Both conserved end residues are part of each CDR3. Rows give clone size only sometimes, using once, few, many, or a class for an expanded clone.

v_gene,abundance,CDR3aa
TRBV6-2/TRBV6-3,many,CAIKAHMNTEAFF
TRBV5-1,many,CASSLEGGSQPYEQYF
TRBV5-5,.,CASSLNRNQPQHF
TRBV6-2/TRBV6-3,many,CASSYLRTDMNTEAFF
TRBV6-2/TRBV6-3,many,CASSSGQEAGYGYTF
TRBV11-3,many,CASSPSSFNEQFF
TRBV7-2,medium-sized,CASSPRGGAEAFF
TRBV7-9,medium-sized,CASSYSGSLYEQYF
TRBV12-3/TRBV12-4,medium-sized,CASSLGTARGTEAFF
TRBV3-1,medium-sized,CASSQDTWTSGYNEQFF
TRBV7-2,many,CASSLVGGPGQPQHF
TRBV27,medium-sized,CASSNPPGLGTEQFF
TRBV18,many,CASSPLGRQNTEAFF
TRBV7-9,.,CASSSNKVGGTLLVEQFF
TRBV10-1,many,CASSESGDGEKLFF
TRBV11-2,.,CASSFGTANTEAFF
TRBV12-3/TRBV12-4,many,CASNPLSTGELFF
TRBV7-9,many,CASSLDRRGSETQYF
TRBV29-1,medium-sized,CSVEQTGESEAFF
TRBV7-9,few,CASSLDAGITDTQYF
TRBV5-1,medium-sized,CASSPGQRNNYGYTF
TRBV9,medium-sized,CASSVAGGEQPQHF
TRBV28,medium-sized,CASSFGTGAYEQYF
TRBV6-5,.,CASRGQGASGELFF
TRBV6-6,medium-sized,CASSYSAAGAPYNEQFF
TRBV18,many,CASSPVTEAFF
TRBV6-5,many,CASSRWRVGGPTNEKLFF
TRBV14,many,CASSRNRGEDTEAFF